This entry features one TCR beta chain sequence. Source study methods: Researchers report that nucleated cell counts were estimated from reference gene primer amplification. TCRdb's table, derived via immunoSEQ multiplex PCR, lists solely in-frame clones and lacks some. The D gene and trimming were derived from the DNA, and the V and J assignments and clone size from that table. Of over 300,000 clones listed, around four fifths are singletons. These data are taken from a study of blood T cell repertoires in COVID-19. Across the whole study: Collection of acute and convalescent COVID-19 samples took place in the United States, Italy and Spain.

V was shortened by 3 bases and J by 0 bases, with 11 bases between the two germline ends. The CDR3 has 14 residues. From germline, CDR1 is GTSNPN and CDR2 SVGIG (reference sequence). The TCR sequence derives from a woman between 50 and 59 years old with acute or convalescent COVID-19. The sample taken for sequencing was peripheral blood. This chain links TRBV30 with TRBJ1-2, with D uncertain. CDR3 loop: CAWSGGPANYGYTF. CDR3 sequence (DNA): TGTGCCTGGAGCGGCGGGCCGGCTAACTATGGCTACACCTTC.